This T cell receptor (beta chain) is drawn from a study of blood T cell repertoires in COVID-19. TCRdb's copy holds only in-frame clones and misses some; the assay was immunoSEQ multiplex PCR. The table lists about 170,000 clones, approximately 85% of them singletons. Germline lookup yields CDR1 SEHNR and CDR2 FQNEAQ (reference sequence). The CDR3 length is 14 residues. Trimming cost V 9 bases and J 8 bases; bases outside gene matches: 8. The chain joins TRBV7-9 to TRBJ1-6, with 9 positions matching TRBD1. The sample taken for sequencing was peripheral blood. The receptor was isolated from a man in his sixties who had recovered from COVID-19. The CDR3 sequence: CASGIQGADSPLHF. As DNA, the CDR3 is TGTGCCAGTGGGATACAGGGGGCAGATTCACCCCTCCACTTT.